The rows below give T cell receptor beta chains drawn from one sample of a study of T-cell memory formation after mild COVID-19. One entry per CDR3 protein results from TCRdb running MiXCR on the 5' RACE reads. The sample has 200,000 to 300,000 distinct CDR3 sequences, more than 8% seen once; the top ten hold around 23%. Sequences were obtained from PBMCs or a T cell subset sorted from them (not recorded which). The receptors were gathered from a man younger than 30 who had mild COVID-19 (a few samples of this study predate the infection). Cell type and time point are not known. Each CDR3 is given without its conserved first and last residue. Each record gives: J gene, V gene, CDR3 protein.

J gene: TRBJ1-1
V gene: TRBV7-9
CDR3 protein: ASSDRVGVTEAF

J gene: TRBJ2-3
V gene: TRBV2
CDR3 protein: ASSGASGGSTDTQY

J gene: TRBJ1-2
V gene: TRBV25-1
CDR3 protein: ASTPPGQGFSHGYT

J gene: TRBJ1-1
V gene: TRBV6-1
CDR3 protein: ASSVSMSEAF

J gene: TRBJ2-1
V gene: TRBV6-2/TRBV6-3
CDR3 protein: ASGLSISYNEQF

J gene: TRBJ2-1
V gene: TRBV5-1
CDR3 protein: ASSLATDYPLSGGNEQF

J gene: TRBJ2-2
V gene: TRBV14
CDR3 protein: ASKGAGGTGELF

J gene: TRBJ1-2
V gene: TRBV19
CDR3 protein: ASRAPGQNYGYT

J gene: TRBJ2-5
V gene: TRBV7-8
CDR3 protein: ASTPMALQETQY

J gene: TRBJ2-2
V gene: TRBV4-1
CDR3 protein: ASSQGEPTGGLESELF